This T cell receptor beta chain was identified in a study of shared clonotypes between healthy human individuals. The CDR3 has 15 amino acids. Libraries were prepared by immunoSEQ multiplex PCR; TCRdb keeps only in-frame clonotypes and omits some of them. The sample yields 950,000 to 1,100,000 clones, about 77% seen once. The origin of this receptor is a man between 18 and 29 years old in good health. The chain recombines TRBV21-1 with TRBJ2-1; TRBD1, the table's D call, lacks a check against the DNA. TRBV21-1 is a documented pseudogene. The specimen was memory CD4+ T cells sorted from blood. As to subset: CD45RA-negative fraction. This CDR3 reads CASSSEQGADTLQFF. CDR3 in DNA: TGTGCCAGCAGCTCCGAACAGGGGGCCGATACCCTTCAGTTCTTC.